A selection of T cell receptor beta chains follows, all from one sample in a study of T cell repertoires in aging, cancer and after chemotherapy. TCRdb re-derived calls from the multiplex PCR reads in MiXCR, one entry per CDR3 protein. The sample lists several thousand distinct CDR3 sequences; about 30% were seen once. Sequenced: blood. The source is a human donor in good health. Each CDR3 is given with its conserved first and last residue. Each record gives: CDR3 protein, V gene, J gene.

CASSSRDRGLETQYF	TRBV6-5	TRBJ2-5
CAISFSTSRPQHF	TRBV27	TRBJ1-5
CSAARTPDTQYF	TRBV20-1	TRBJ2-3
CASSSQPTNEKLFF	TRBV19	TRBJ1-4
CASSLLDSNQPQHF	TRBV4-2	TRBJ1-5
CASLHAWRGVYNEQFF	TRBV27	TRBJ2-1
CSVEGPTGELFF	TRBV29-1	TRBJ2-2
CATSDYLLQEQYF	TRBV24-1	TRBJ2-7
CSARENTEAFF	TRBV20-1	TRBJ1-1
CASGGPGQGYEQYF	TRBV5-6	TRBJ2-7
CASQDRVEDSPFHF	TRBV6-1	TRBJ1-6
CASSLTAQGWWGEQFF	TRBV7-3	TRBJ2-1
CASSPIQGPPYEQYF	TRBV7-2	TRBJ2-7
CASSIFRQGKSSYNEQFF	TRBV19	TRBJ2-1
CASSLGQTLGEQYF	TRBV12-3/TRBV12-4	TRBJ2-7
CASSHDRGPTYEQYF	TRBV4-2	TRBJ2-7
CASTTSNQPQHF	TRBV7-2	TRBJ1-5
CSVGEGLALEQFF	TRBV29-1	TRBJ2-1
CASSSPSNQPQHF	TRBV12-3/TRBV12-4	TRBJ1-5
CASSTHREDTQYF	TRBV27	TRBJ2-3
CSAPDRQIATNEKLFF	TRBV20-1	TRBJ1-4
CASSWGQGDYEQYF	TRBV6-2/TRBV6-3	TRBJ2-7
CASSLGGENEQYF	TRBV5-6	TRBJ2-7
CASSYVDSNNSPLHF	TRBV6-5	TRBJ1-6
CASSSHRQGAVNQPQHF	TRBV28	TRBJ1-5
CASSSGGRNIQYF	TRBV7-9	TRBJ2-4
CASSPTRRLAGDSGELFF	TRBV6-5	TRBJ2-2
CSARAGTASNQPQHF	TRBV20-1	TRBJ1-5
CSVGPRLYNEQFF	TRBV29-1	TRBJ2-1
CASSTLGVYPAQETQYF	TRBV19	TRBJ2-5
CASSQERYNQPQHF	TRBV4-3	TRBJ1-5
CASSLGDRGTTYNEQFF	TRBV27	TRBJ2-1
CASSPNRQGAGTDTQYF	TRBV12-3/TRBV12-4	TRBJ2-3